The source of this TCR beta chain is a study of CD8+CD57+ T cells in acquired aplastic anemia listed by TCRdb under 2018. Regarding the complete study: Extracted DNA from sorted CD4+ and CD8+ cells averaged approximately 3 ug, ranging from roughly 0.2 to 30 ug. CD8+CD57+ expansion was defined as a frequency above the mean frequency observed in healthy subjects. What the work shows at the level of the full study, not this receptor alone: Twenty-nine CD8+ CDR3 sequences were found in both patients and controls but appeared to be highly expressed in patients and within the immunodominant clones of the patients. Between patients and healthy controls, no significant difference in CD8+ Simpson's diversity was found (P=0.060).

As concerns this clonotype: Its antigen is unknown. Base qualities are not at hand, and no much larger clone is one base apart.

Counted from cysteine to phenylalanine, this CDR3 has 14 amino acids. The DNA shown is the 42-base CDR3, in frame from base 1. V is reduced by 6 bases and J by 3 bases, leaving a spacing of 14 bases between them. As encoded in the germline V gene, CDR1 is MRHNA while CDR2 is SNTAGT. Patients chosen for sequencing had shown expansion of CD8+CD57+ cells by flow cytometry. All patients had severe acquired aplastic anemia diagnosed by International Study of Aplastic Anemia and Agranulocytosis and Camitta criteria. No patient had received any therapy when blood was sampled. In this study, sorted CD4+ and CD8+ T cells from the blood of healthy subjects and of severe aplastic anemia patients had their TCR repertoires deep-sequenced. Patients were enrolled under clinicaltrials.gov protocols 00001620, 01623167, 00001397, 00071045, 00081523 and 00961064 in the USA. Ficoll-Paque density gradient centrifugation was used to isolate peripheral blood mononuclear cells. Before DNA extraction, CD4+ and CD8+ T cells were sorted by FACS or by magnetic beads.

TCR beta VDJ combination and CDR3 sequence profiling used genomic DNA as the template. An Illumina HiSeq 2000 was used for TCR repertoire sequencing. In the paper's pipeline: Repertoires were assessed using TRBV/TRBJ rearrangement plots, CDR3 size and DJ length profiles, and Simpson's diversity index. The most abundant DNA sequence in the deep sequencing data was taken as the immunodominant clone. CDR3 amino acid sequences were checked for sharing between subjects and were compared against published repertoires and the VDJdb database. TCRdb redid the processing of the public reads, applying fastp at Q25 and MiXCR, and retained in-frame beta chains. Rows with a matching CDR3 protein are joined into one entry that keeps the most common DNA and genes. The V and J calls, along with clone size, are taken from TCRdb and not from the paper's own processing. This sample has 260,000 or so distinct CDR3 sequences in its table, and 82% of those were observed once. Around 40% of the sample rests with the top ten.

The sequence was collected from a human donor with aplastic anemia. Sample: sorted CD4+, CD8+, or CD8+CD57+ T cells (not recorded which) from PBMCs. The rearranged chain carries TRBV6-4 and TRBJ1-2; D gene: possibly TRBD1, on 5 matching bases. This receptor carries the CDR3 CASRIMGQDYGYTF. The nucleotide sequence is TGTGCCAGCAGGATAATGGGGCAGGACTATGGCTACACCTTC.